This T cell receptor beta chain was recorded in a study of radiotherapy plus CTLA-4 blockade in lung cancer. Study observations and caveats: TCR clones of tumor origin grew in blood after radiotherapy plus ipilimumab. Early clone dynamics of blood T cells, plus interferon-beta, reportedly predicted response best.

Method: immunoSEQ multiplex PCR; TCRdb's copy keeps in-frame clones and lacks some. The sample shows approximately 76,000 clones, 60% to 85% of them seen only once. To note about this clone: No antigen is known for it.

The CDR3 covers 16 residues. Trimming removed 8 bases from V and 5 bases from J; junction bases left unmatched: 13. Germline V gene lookup returns CDR1 SGHVS and CDR2 FQNEAQ. The source material was peripheral blood, sampled from a patient treated with radiotherapy plus ipilimumab. The V gene is TRBV7-8, the J gene TRBJ2-2; 8 bases agree with TRBD2. The source is a human donor with non-small cell lung cancer who had a partial response to radiotherapy plus ipilimumab. Some clones in this sample may be carry-over from other donors' samples. CDR3 sequence (DNA): TGTGCCAGCTTAGGTTATGGCCTAGCGGGTACCGGGGAGCTGTTTTTT. Protein product: CASLGYGLAGTGELFF.